This section outlines one T cell receptor beta chain sequence together with its context. The target antigen is unknown. The CDR3 spans 15 residues. Germline CDR1 SGHDT, CDR2 YYEEEE. Deletions cut 1 base from V and 6 bases from J, with 14 bases between. Repertoires were generated with immunoSEQ multiplex PCR, while TCRdb's copy carries only in-frame clones and drops some. The repertoire consists of about 130,000 clones, with about 87% occurring once and the leading ten covering roughly 2%. This record belongs to a study of T cell responses to AZD1222 COVID-19 vaccine. About the research overall: Pooled in the analysis were second doses at about 4 or about 12 weeks.

Findings and caveats of the study: Clonal diversity was possibly underestimated, and white British individuals and females predominated among donors. At baseline, just 6 or 7 AZD1222 recipients tested seropositive.

The TCR sequence derives from an adult in good health. Sample: peripheral blood, taken on day 0 of AZD1222 vaccination. The rearrangement uses TRBV5-6 and TRBJ1-5, with unresolved D. The CDR3 nucleotides read TGTGCCAGCAGCTTGTCATCCGGGATAGGTCAGCCCCAGCATTTT. Translating gives CASSLSSGIGQPQHF. The full variable domain, with the rest looked up from reference TRBV5-6 and TRBJ1-5, is DAGVTQSPTHLIKTRGQQVTLRCSPKSGHDTVSWYQQALGQGPQFIFQYYEEEERQRGNFPDRFSGHQFPNYSSELNVNALLLGDSALYLCASSLSSGIGQPQHFGDGTRLSIL.